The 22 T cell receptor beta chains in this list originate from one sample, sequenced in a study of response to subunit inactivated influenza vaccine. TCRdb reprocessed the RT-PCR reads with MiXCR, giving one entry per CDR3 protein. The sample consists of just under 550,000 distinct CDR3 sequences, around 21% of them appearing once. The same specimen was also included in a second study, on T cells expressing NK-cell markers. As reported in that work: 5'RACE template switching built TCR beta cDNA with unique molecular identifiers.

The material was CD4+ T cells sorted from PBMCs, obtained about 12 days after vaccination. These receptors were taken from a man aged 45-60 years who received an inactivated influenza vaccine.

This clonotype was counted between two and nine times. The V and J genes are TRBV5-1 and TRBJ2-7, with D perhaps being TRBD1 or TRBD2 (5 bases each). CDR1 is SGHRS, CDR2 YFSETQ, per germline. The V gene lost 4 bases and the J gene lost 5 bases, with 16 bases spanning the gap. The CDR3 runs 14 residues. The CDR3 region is CASSPGTPGNEQYF. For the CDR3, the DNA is TGCGCCAGCAGCCCCGGGACCCCCGGGAACGAGCAGTACTTC.

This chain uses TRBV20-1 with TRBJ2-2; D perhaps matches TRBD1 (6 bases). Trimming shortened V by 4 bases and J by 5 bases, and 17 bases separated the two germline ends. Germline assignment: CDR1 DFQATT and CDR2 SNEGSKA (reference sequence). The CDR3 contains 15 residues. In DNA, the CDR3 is TGCAGTGCTACTCGACCGGGACAAGCTACCGGGGAGCTGTTTTTT. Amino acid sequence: CSATRPGQATGELFF.

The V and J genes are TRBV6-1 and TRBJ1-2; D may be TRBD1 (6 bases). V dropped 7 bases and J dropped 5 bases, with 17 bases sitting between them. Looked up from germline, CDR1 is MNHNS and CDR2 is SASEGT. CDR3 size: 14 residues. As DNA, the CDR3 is TGTGCCAGCACGGAGACAGGCGCCACGTATGGCTACACCTTC. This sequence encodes CASTETGATYGYTF.

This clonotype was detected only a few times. As DNA, the CDR3 is TGTGCCAGCAGCTTGAGGTCCGTGGGACTAAACTACGAGCAGTACTTC. Translating gives CASSLRSVGLNYEQYF. V and J are TRBV7-2 and TRBJ2-7, with 7 bases lining up with TRBD2. The germline V gene has CDR1 SGHTA and CDR2 FQGNSA. J was trimmed by 3 bases and V by 3 bases; bases with no gene match: 11. This CDR3 is built from 16 residues.

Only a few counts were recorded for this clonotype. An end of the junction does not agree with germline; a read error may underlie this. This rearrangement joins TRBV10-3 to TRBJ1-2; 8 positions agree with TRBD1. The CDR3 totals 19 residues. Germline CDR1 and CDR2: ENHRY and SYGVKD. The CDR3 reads CAISERGDGQGGPNYGYTF. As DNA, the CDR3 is TGTGCCATCAGTGAGCGGGGCGACGGACAGGGTGGGCCTAATTATGGCTACACCTTC.

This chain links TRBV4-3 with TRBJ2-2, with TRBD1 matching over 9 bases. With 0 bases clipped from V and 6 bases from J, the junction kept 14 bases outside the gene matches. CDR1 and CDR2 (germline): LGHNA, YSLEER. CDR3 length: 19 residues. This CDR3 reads CASSQEMLFGTGSSGELFF. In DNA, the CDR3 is TGCGCCAGCAGCCAAGAGATGTTGTTTGGGACAGGGAGTTCCGGGGAGCTGTTTTTT.

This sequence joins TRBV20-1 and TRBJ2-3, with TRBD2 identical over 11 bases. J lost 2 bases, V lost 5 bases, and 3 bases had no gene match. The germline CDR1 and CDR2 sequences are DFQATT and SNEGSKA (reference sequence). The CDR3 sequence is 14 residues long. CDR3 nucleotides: TGCAGTGCTGTGACTAGCGGGGTCACAGATACGCAGTATTTT. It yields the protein CSAVTSGVTDTQYF.

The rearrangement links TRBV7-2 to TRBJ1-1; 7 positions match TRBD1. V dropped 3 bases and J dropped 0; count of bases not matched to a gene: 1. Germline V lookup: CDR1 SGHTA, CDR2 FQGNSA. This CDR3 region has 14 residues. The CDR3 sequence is CASSLDRLNTEAFF. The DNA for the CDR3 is TGTGCCAGCAGCTTGGACAGGTTGAACACTGAAGCTTTCTTT.

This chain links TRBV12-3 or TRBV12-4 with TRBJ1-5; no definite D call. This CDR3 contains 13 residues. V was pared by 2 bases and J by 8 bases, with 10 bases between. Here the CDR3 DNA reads TGTGCCAGCAGTTTATTAAGATGGGAGCCCCAGCATTTT. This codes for CASSLLRWEPQHF.

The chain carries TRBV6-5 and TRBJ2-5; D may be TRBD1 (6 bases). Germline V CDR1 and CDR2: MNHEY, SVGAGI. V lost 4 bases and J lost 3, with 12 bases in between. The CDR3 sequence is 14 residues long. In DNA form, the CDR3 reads TGTGCCAGCAGTTCACAGGGAGTTGAAGAGACCCAGTACTTC. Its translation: CASSSQGVEETQYF.

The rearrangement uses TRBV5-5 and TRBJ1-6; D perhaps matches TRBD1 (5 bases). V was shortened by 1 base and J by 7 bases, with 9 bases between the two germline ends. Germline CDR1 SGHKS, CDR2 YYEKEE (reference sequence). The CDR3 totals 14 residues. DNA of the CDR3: TGTGCCAGCAGCTTGATCCAGGGAAATTCACCCCTCCACTTT. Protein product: CASSLIQGNSPLHF. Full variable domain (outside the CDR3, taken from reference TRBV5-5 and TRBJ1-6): DAGVTQSPTHLIKTRGQQVTLRCSPISGHKSVSWYQQVLGQGPQFIFQYYEKEERGRGNFPDRFSARQFPNYSSELNVNALLLGDSALYLCASSLIQGNSPLHFGNGTRLTVT.

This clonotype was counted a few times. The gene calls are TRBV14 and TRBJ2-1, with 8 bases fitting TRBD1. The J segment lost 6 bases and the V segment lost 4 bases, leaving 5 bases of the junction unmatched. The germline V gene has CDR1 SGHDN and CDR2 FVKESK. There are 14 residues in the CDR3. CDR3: CASSLRTGSNEQFF. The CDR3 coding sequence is TGTGCCAGCAGCCTCCGGACAGGGTCCAATGAGCAGTTCTTC.

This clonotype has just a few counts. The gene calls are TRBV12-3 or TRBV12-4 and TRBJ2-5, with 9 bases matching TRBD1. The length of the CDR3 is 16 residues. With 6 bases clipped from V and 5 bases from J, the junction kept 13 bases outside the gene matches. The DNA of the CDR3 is TGTGCCAGCAGCGAAGGGACAGGGTCGATGGGGGAGACCCAGTACTTC. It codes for CASSEGTGSMGETQYF.

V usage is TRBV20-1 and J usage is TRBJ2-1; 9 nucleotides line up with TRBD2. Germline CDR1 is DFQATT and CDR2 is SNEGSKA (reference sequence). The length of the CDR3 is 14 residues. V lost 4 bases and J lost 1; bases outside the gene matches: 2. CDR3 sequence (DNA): TGCAGTGCTATTAGCGGGAGATCCTACAATGAGCAGTTCTTC. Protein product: CSAISGRSYNEQFF.

CDR3 protein: CASSPDRDAQETQYF. The CDR3 DNA sequence: TGTGCCAGCAGCCCGGACCGGGACGCCCAAGAGACCCAGTACTTC. The gene calls are TRBV9 and TRBJ2-5; possibly TRBD1 or TRBD2 for D (5 bases each). The CDR3 has 15 residues. Trimming removed 4 bases from V and 1 base from J, with 14 bases in between. Germline V gene lookup returns CDR1 SGDLS and CDR2 YYNGEE.

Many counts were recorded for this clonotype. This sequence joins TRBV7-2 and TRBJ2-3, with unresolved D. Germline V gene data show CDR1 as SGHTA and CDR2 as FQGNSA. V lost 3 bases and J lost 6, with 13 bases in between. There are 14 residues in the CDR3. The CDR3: CASSLGNTVDTQYF. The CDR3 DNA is TGTGCCAGCAGCTTGGGGAATACGGTGGATACGCAGTATTTT.

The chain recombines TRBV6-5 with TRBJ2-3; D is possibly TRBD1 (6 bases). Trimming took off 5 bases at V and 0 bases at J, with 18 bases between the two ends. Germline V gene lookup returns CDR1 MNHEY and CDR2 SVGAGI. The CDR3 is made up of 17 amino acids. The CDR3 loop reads CASSNNPTGFSTDTQYF. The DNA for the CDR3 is TGTGCCAGCAGTAACAACCCTACAGGGTTCAGCACAGATACGCAGTATTTT.

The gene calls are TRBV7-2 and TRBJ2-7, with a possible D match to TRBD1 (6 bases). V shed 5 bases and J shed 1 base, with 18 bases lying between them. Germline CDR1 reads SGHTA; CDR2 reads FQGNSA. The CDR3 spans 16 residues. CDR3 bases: TGTGCCAGCAGCCTCCAGACAGGCTCGAGGTCCTACGAGCAGTACTTC. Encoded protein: CASSLQTGSRSYEQYF.

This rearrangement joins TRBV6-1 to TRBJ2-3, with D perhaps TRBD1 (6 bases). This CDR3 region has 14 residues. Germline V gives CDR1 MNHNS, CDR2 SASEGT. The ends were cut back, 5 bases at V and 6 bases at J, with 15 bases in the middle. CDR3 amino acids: CASSPRTEGDTQYF. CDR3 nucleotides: TGTGCCAGCAGTCCCAGGACAGAGGGGGATACGCAGTATTTT.

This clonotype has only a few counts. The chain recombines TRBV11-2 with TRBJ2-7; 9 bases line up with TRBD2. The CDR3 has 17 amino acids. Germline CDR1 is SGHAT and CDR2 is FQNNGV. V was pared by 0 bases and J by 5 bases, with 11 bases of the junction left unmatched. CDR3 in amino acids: CASSLDLGRGRANEQYF. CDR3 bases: TGTGCCAGCAGCTTAGATCTTGGCCGCGGGAGGGCCAACGAGCAGTACTTC.

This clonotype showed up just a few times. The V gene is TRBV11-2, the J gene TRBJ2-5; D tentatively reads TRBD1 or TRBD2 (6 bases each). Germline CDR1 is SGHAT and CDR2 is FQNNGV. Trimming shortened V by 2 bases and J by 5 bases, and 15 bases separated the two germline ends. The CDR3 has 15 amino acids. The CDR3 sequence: CASSLIRGLSETQYF. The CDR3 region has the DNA TGTGCCAGCAGCTTAATCCGGGGGCTGAGTGAGACCCAGTACTTC.

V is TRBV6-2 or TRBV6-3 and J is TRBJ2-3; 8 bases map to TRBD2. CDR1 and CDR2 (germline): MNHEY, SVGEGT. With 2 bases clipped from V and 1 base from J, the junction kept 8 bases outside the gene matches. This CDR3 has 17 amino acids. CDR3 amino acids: CASSYPSAGARTDTQYF. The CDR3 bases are TGTGCCAGCAGTTACCCCTCAGCGGGGGCACGCACAGATACGCAGTATTTT.